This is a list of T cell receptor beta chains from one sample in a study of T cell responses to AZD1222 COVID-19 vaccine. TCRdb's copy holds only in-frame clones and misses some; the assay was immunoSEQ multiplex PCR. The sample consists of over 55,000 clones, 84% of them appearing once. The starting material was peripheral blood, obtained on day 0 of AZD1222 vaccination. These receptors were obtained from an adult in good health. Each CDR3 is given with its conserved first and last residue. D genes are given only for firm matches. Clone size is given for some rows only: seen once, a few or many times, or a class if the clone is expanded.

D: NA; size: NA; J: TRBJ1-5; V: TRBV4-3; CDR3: CASSQDPGGQPQHF; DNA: TGCGCCAGCAGCCAAGATCCTGGCGGCCAGCCCCAGCATTTT
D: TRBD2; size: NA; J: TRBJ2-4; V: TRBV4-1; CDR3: CASSLGGSLAKNIQYF; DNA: TGCGCCAGCAGCCTCGGGGGGTCTTTAGCCAAAAACATTCAGTACTTC
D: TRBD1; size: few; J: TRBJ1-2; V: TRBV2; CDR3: CASRGRQGANMSYTF; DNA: TGTGCCAGCAGGGGAAGACAGGGGGCAAATATGAGCTACACCTTC
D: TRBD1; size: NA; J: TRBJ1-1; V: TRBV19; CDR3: CASSIDREVDTEAFF; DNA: TGTGCCAGTAGTATTGACAGGGAGGTGGACACTGAAGCTTTCTTT
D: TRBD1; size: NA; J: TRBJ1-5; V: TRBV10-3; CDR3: CAISAGQRHQPQHF; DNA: TGTGCCATCAGTGCGGGACAGCGGCATCAGCCCCAGCATTTT
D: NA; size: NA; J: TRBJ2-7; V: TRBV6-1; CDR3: CASSEGTRGPPYEQYF; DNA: TGTGCCAGCAGTGAAGGGACGAGAGGGCCCCCCTACGAGCAGTACTTC
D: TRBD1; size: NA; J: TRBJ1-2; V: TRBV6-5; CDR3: CASSLQGYGYTF; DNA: TGTGCCAGCAGTCTACAGGGGTATGGCTACACCTTC
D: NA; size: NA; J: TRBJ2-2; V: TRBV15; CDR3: CATSSPGGGELFF; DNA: TGTGCCACCAGCAGCCCTGGCGGCGGGGAGCTGTTTTTT
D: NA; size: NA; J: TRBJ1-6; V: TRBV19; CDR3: CASSMGSTPLHF; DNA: TGTGCCAGTTCCATGGGGTCGACACCCCTCCACTTT
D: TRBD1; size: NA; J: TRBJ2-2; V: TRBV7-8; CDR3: CASVDRGGTGELFF; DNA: TGTGCCAGCGTTGACAGGGGAGGCACCGGGGAGCTGTTTTTT
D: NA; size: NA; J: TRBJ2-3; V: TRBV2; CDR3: CLSGAGEMTDTQYF; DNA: TGCCTCAGCGGCGCCGGGGAGATGACAGATACGCAGTATTTT
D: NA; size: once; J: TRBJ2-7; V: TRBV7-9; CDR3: CASSPGDYEQYF; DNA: TGTGCCAGCAGCCCCGGGGACTACGAGCAGTACTTC
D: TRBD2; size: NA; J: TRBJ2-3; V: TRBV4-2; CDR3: CASSQELAGAYTDTQYF; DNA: TGTGCCAGCAGCCAAGAACTAGCGGGGGCCTACACAGATACGCAGTATTTT
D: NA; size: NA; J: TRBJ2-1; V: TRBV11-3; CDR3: CASSLDGGAYNEQFF; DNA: TGTGCCAGCAGCTTAGACGGGGGCGCCTACAATGAGCAGTTCTTC
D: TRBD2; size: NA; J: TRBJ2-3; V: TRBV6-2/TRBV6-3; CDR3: CASSYSVAGGPGDTQYF; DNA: TGTGCCAGCAGTTACTCGGTAGCGGGGGGGCCGGGAGATACGCAGTATTTT
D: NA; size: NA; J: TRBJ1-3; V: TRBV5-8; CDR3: CASTGRDSSGNTIYF; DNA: TGTGCCAGCACCGGCCGGGATTCCTCTGGAAACACCATATATTTT
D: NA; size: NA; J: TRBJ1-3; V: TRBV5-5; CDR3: CASSPDWRSGNTIYF; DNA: TGTGCCAGCAGCCCTGACTGGCGCTCTGGAAACACCATATATTTT
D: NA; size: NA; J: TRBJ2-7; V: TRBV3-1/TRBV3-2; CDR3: CASSQGAGAEQYF; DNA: TGTGCCAGCAGCCAAGGGGCAGGGGCCGAGCAGTACTTC
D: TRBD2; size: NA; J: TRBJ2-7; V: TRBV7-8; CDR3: CASSLTTVAGGLEQYF; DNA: TGTGCCAGCAGCTTAACGACGGTTGCGGGGGGGCTTGAGCAGTACTTC
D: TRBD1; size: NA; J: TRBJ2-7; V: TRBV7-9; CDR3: CASSFQGTGTATYEQYF; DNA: TGTGCCAGCAGTTTCCAGGGGACCGGGACAGCTACCTACGAGCAGTACTTC
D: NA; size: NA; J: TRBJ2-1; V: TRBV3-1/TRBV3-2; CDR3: CASSSPNDNEQFF; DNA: TGTGCCAGCAGCTCGCCTAATGACAATGAGCAGTTCTTC
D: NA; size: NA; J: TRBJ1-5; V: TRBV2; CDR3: CASSQDGGGNQPQHF; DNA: TGTGCCAGCAGCCAGGACGGCGGCGGCAATCAGCCCCAGCATTTT
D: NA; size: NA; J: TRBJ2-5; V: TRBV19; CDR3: CASSTRAWEETQYF; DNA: TGTGCCAGTAGTACCCGTGCGTGGGAAGAGACCCAGTACTTC